These 29 T cell receptor beta chains were all obtained from the same sample, sequenced in a study of cytomegalovirus exposure and HLA in healthy donors. Primers included in the PCR were 60 Vbeta and 13 Jbeta primers. Generated by immunoSEQ multiplex PCR, the TCRdb table keeps only in-frame clones and is missing some. The table has about 180,000 clones, 65% to 75% seen once. The specimen was PBMCs. These receptors were taken from a human donor in good health.

This chain links TRBV11-2 with TRBJ2-7, with 7 bases identical to TRBD1. With V trimmed by 10 bases and J by 4 bases, 16 bases remained unmatched. The germline CDR1 and CDR2 sequences are SGHAT and FQNNGV. The CDR3 loop spans 15 amino acids. This CDR3 reads CATRTGRALGYEQYF. The CDR3 region has the DNA TGTGCCACCCGGACAGGAAGGGCCCTGGGGTACGAGCAGTACTTC.

The chain joins TRBV4-1 to TRBJ1-6; D unresolved. Trimming cost V 0 bases and J 8 bases, with 5 bases left between them. The germline V gene has CDR1 MGHRA and CDR2 YSYEKL. The CDR3 consists of 13 residues. This CDR3 reads CASSQDPYSPLHF. The DNA for the CDR3 is TGCGCCAGCAGCCAAGACCCGTATTCACCCCTCCACTTT.

The chain has TRBV10-2 and TRBJ1-1, with D possibly being TRBD1 (5 bases). CDR1 WSHSY and CDR2 SAAADI come from the germline V gene. This CDR3 spans 14 amino acids. V was cut by 7 bases and J by 1 base, with 13 bases left in between. CDR3 in amino acids: CASKGLGGNTEAFF. The CDR3 region has the DNA TGCGCCAGCAAGGGGTTGGGAGGGAACACTGAAGCTTTCTTT.

The V gene is TRBV19, the J gene TRBJ1-5; the match to TRBD1 covers 8 bases. CDR1 is LNHDA, CDR2 SQIVND, per germline (reference sequence). V shed 6 bases, J shed 1 base, and the junction held 14 bases outside the gene matches. This CDR3 region has 18 residues. The CDR3 here is CASSRGTGALPSNQPQHF. The CDR3 DNA is TGTGCCAGTAGCCGCGGGACAGGTGCCCTCCCGAGCAATCAGCCCCAGCATTTT.

The J gene is TRBJ2-5, the V gene TRBV4-2, with D hard to call. The better agreement between TRBJ2-7 and the DNA end casts doubt on the J call. Germline V gene lookup returns CDR1 LGHNA and CDR2 YNFKEQ. CDR3 length: 11 amino acids. This CDR3 reads CASSQGSEQYF. The CDR3 nucleotides read TGTGCCAGCAGCCAAGGGTCCGAGCAGTACTTC.

The V call is TRBV5-4, the J call TRBJ2-7; 7 bases agree with TRBD1. Looked up from germline, CDR1 is SGHNT and CDR2 is YYREEE (reference sequence). The trim removed 4 bases at V and 5 bases at J, leaving 15 bases unmatched. This CDR3 has 16 residues. The CDR3: CASSPNIGTAAHEQYF. CDR3 in DNA: TGTGCCAGCAGCCCTAACATCGGGACAGCAGCCCACGAGCAGTACTTC.

The CDR3 region has the DNA TGTGCCAGCAGCCTATCGCAGGGAGAGACCCAGTACTTC. This gives the protein CASSLSQGETQYF. This rearrangement joins TRBV7-3 to TRBJ2-5; tentative D call: TRBD1 (5 bases). Germline values: CDR1 SGHTA, CDR2 FQGTGA. Trimming cost V 5 bases and J 4 bases, with 11 bases left between them. The CDR3 extends over 13 amino acids.

This chain uses TRBV7-3 with TRBJ1-1; D is unclear. Germline V gene lookup returns CDR1 SGHTA and CDR2 FQGTGA. Deletions cut 5 bases from V and 1 base from J, with 8 bases between. This CDR3 has 13 residues. CDR3 in DNA: TGTGCCAGCAGCCTACAGACGAACACTGAAGCTTTCTTT. This gives the protein CASSLQTNTEAFF.

This chain joins TRBV19 and TRBJ2-5, with 7 bases identical to TRBD2. With the DNA end fitting TRBJ2-7 better, the J assignment may be wrong. Per germline, CDR1 LNHDA and CDR2 SQIVND (reference sequence). This CDR3 has 15 amino acids. The CDR3 is CASSIDGGGSYEQYF. DNA of the CDR3: TGTGCCAGTAGTATAGACGGCGGGGGCTCCTACGAGCAGTACTTC.

This chain connects TRBV6-5 to TRBJ2-1, with D hard to call. Trimming removed 4 bases at V and 7 bases at J, with 17 bases between. The CDR3 loop spans 15 amino acids. Germline CDR1 and CDR2: MNHEY and SVGAGI. The DNA of the CDR3 is TGTGCCAGCAGTTCTCCTCCACTGTTATGGAATGAGCAGTTCTTC. Translated: CASSSPPLLWNEQFF.

This clone was counted once. The chain recombines TRBV14 with TRBJ2-5; D is unclear. Germline CDR1 and CDR2: SGHDN and FVKESK. V lost 2 bases and J 5 bases, leaving 9 bases between the germline ends. This CDR3 has 13 residues. The CDR3 nucleotides are TGTGCCAGCAGCCAAACGTCCCGGGAGACCCAGTACTTC. Residues: CASSQTSRETQYF.

The chain carries TRBV5-4 and TRBJ1-4; no clear D gene. The germline CDR1 and CDR2 sequences are SGHNT and YYREEE (reference sequence). V was cut by 2 bases and J by 0 bases, with 8 bases left in between. This CDR3 region has 15 residues. For the CDR3, the DNA is TGTGCCAGCAGCTTTGGCATTCCAACTAATGAAAAACTGTTTTTT. Translation gives CASSFGIPTNEKLFF.

This clone was found a few times. The CDR3 is CASSVPGQGAGEAFF. In DNA form, the CDR3 reads TGTGCCAGCAGCGTTCCGGGACAGGGGGCTGGTGAAGCTTTCTTT. The chain combines TRBV2 with TRBJ1-1; 12 bases line up with TRBD1. The J segment lost 7 bases and the V segment lost 6 bases, leaving 9 bases of the junction unmatched. CDR3 size: 15 residues. Germline CDR1 SNHLY, CDR2 FYNNEI. The full variable domain, its missing parts supplied by reference TRBV2 and TRBJ1-1, is EPEVTQTPSHQVTQMGQEVILRCVPISNHLYFYWYRQILGQKVEFLVSFYNNEISEKSEIFDDQFSVERPDGSNFTLKIRSTKLEDSAMYFCASSVPGQGAGEAFFGQGTRLTVV.

A few counts support this clone. This chain connects TRBV7-9 to TRBJ2-5; 11 nucleotides agree with TRBD1. J was trimmed by 3 bases and V by 1 base; bases with no gene match: 4. The CDR3 totals 16 residues. Germline V gives CDR1 SEHNR, CDR2 FQNEAQ (reference sequence). The CDR3 nucleotides read TGTGCCAGCAGCTTAGAGTGGACAGGGGGCAAAGAGACCCAGTACTTC. It encodes CASSLEWTGGKETQYF.

This clone was seen once. The chain links TRBV10-3 to TRBJ2-7; 7 nucleotides match TRBD1. After removal of 6 bases from V and 1 base from J, the junction contained 6 bases not matched to a gene. Germline V CDR1 and CDR2: ENHRY, SYGVKD. This CDR3 is 14 amino acids long. The CDR3 loop is CAISPGQASYEQYF. CDR3 in DNA: TGTGCCATCAGCCCAGGACAGGCTTCCTACGAGCAGTACTTC.

This chain joins TRBV7-3 and TRBJ2-3; TRBD2 aligns across 8 bases. V was pared by 4 bases and J by 4 bases, with 7 bases of the junction left unmatched. CDR3 size: 15 residues. From germline, CDR1 is SGHTA and CDR2 FQGTGA. The CDR3 coding sequence is TGTGCCAGCAGCTCCCGGGGGGGCAGACCAGATACGCAGTATTTT. Translated, it gives CASSSRGGRPDTQYF.

This chain joins TRBV14 and TRBJ1-1, with unresolved D. Trimming removed 0 bases from V and 1 base from J, with 9 bases in between. The CDR3 extends over 15 amino acids. Looked up from germline, CDR1 is SGHDN and CDR2 is FVKESK. DNA for the CDR3: TGTGCCAGCAGCCAAGAATGGGGAGAGAACACTGAAGCTTTCTTT. Amino acid sequence: CASSQEWGENTEAFF.

The genes are TRBV5-1 and TRBJ2-7, with D perhaps TRBD1 (6 bases). CDR1 and CDR2 from the germline V gene are SGHRS and YFSETQ. The V and J ends lost 4 bases and 3 bases respectively, with 17 bases between them. This CDR3 is 15 amino acids long. CDR3 region: CASSPEDRSIYEQYF. CDR3 DNA: TGCGCCAGCAGCCCCGAGGACAGATCAATCTACGAGCAGTACTTC.

The chain links TRBV7-9 to TRBJ2-7; D is unclear. The CDR3 runs to 16 residues. Germline assignment: CDR1 SEHNR and CDR2 FQNEAQ (reference sequence). V was cut by 6 bases and J by 4 bases, with 22 bases left in between. DNA for the CDR3: TGTGCCAGCAGACCGCAGAAAGACAAAAAACCGTACGAGCAGTACTTC. It is translated as CASRPQKDKKPYEQYF.

The chain links TRBV18 to TRBJ1-4; no clear D gene. This CDR3 has 15 amino acids. Germline V CDR1 and CDR2: KGHSH, LQKENI. Deletions cut 2 bases from V and 8 bases from J, with 15 bases between. CDR3 DNA: TGTGCCAGCTCACCAGGCCGCTCGCTTTGGGAAAAACTGTTTTTT. It codes for CASSPGRSLWEKLFF.

This chain joins TRBV5-1 and TRBJ1-2, with D maybe TRBD1 (5 bases). Trimming shortened V by 5 bases and J by 2 bases, and 10 bases separated the two germline ends. This CDR3 contains 13 residues. Per the germline V gene, CDR1 is SGHRS and CDR2 is YFSETQ. The CDR3 DNA is TGCGCCAGCAGAGAGACAGACAACTATGGCTACACCTTC. This codes for CASRETDNYGYTF.

To note about this clone: The junction shows a germline mismatch at one end, possibly a read error. This chain connects TRBV7-7 to TRBJ2-1; 7 bases line up with TRBD2. The CDR3 has 13 residues. From germline, CDR1 is SSHAT and CDR2 FNYEAQ (reference sequence). The CDR3 here is CASSPRLAGEQFF. The CDR3 DNA sequence: TGTGCTAGCAGCCCCCGACTAGCCGGTGAGCAGTTCTTC.

The rearrangement joins TRBV5-1 to TRBJ1-2; D remains unclear. This CDR3 region has 14 residues. CDR1 is SGHRS, CDR2 YFSETQ, per germline. V lost 1 base, J lost 5 bases, and 12 bases lay in between. CDR3 loop: CASSLFSDSYGYTF. The DNA for the CDR3 is TGCGCCAGCAGCTTGTTCTCTGACTCATATGGCTACACCTTC. Looking up the rest from reference TRBV5-1 and TRBJ1-2 gives the full variable domain: KAGVTQTPRYLIKTRGQQVTLSCSPISGHRSVSWYQQTPGQGLQFLFEYFSETQRNKGNFPGRFSGRQFSNSRSEMNVSTLELGDSALYLCASSLFSDSYGYTFGSGTRLTVV.

This clone has just one count. The genes are TRBV6-6 and TRBJ2-2, with D maybe TRBD2 (6 bases). CDR1 MNHNY and CDR2 SVGAGI come from the germline V gene (reference sequence). V lost 4 bases and J lost 6, with 9 bases in between. CDR3 length equals 13 residues. The CDR3 reads CASSFREAGELFF. In DNA, the CDR3 is TGTGCCAGCAGTTTCAGGGAGGCCGGGGAGCTGTTTTTT.

This clone was seen a single time. This chain links TRBV30 with TRBJ1-1, with 7 positions matching TRBD1. Germline V lookup: CDR1 GTSNPN, CDR2 SVGIG (reference sequence). V was clipped by 4 bases and J by 8 bases; unmatched bases: 4. The CDR3 runs 11 residues. The CDR3 DNA is TGTGCCTGGACCGGACAGGCAGAAGCTTTCTTT. It codes for CAWTGQAEAFF. Full variable domain (remainder filled in from reference TRBV30 and TRBJ1-1): SQTIHQWPATLVQPVGSPLSLECTVEGTSNPNLYWYRQAAGRGLQLLFYSVGIGQISSEVPQNLSASRPQDRQFILSSKKLLLSDSGFYLCAWTGQAEAFFGQGTRLTVV.

This rearrangement joins TRBV5-1 to TRBJ1-1; unclear D gene. This CDR3 contains 15 residues. CDR1 SGHRS and CDR2 YFSETQ come from the germline V gene. Trimming removed 0 bases from V and 0 bases from J, with 9 bases in between. CDR3 loop: CASSLGLGMNTEAFF. The CDR3 region has the DNA TGCGCCAGCAGCTTGGGACTCGGTATGAACACTGAAGCTTTCTTT.

The chain couples TRBV7-2 to TRBJ2-5, with 8 nucleotides matching TRBD1. The DNA end lines up better with TRBJ2-7; the J call may be wrong. CDR3 length: 14 residues. Germline V gives CDR1 SGHTA, CDR2 FQGNSA. CDR3 nucleotides: TGTGCCAGCAGCTTCGGACAGGGCACCTACGAGCAGTACTTC. Translated, it gives CASSFGQGTYEQYF.

This chain links TRBV9 with TRBJ1-4, with D tentatively TRBD1 (6 bases). The CDR3 runs to 15 residues. CDR1 and CDR2 from the germline V gene are SGDLS and YYNGEE. V gave up 0 bases and J gave up 7 bases, with 13 bases separating them. CDR3 bases: TGTGCCAGCAGCGTAGAGGGGGGGGACGGTGAAAAACTGTTTTTT. Translation gives CASSVEGGDGEKLFF.

The chain uses TRBV5-4 and TRBJ2-1; 11 bases fit TRBD2. V gave up 4 bases and J gave up 7 bases; unmatched junction bases: 7. Germline V gives CDR1 SGHNT, CDR2 YYREEE (reference sequence). This CDR3 has 15 amino acids. The CDR3 DNA sequence: TGTGCCAGCAGCCCAATAGCGGGGGGGACGAATGAGCAGTTCTTC. Amino acid sequence: CASSPIAGGTNEQFF.